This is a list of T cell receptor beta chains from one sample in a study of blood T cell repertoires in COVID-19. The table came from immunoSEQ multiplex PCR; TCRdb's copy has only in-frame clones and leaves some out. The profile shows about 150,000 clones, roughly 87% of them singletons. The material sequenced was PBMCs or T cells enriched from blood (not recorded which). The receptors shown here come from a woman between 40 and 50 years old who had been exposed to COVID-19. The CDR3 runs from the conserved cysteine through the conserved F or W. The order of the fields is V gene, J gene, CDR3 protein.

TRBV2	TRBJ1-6	CASSRDSANSPLHF
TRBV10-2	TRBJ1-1	CASSDGRAITNTEAFF
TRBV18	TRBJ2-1	CASSLALGYNEQFF
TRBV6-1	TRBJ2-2	CASSEGLLDGELFF
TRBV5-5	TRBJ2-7	CASSWQGYEQYF
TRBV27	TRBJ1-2	CASSQIPNYGYTF
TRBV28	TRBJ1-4	CASSSGQRLNEKLFF
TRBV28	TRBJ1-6	CASRAQGVSYNSPLHF
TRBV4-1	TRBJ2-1	CASSQGILAGGPRMTEQFF
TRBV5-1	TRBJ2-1	CASSEGASGSWNEQFF
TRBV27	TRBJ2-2	CASSSNRLAINTGELFF
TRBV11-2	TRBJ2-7	CASSLNPGSYEQYF
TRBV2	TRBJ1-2	CASNPQQGFYGYTF
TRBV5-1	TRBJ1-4	CASKLTVRDRGPTNEKLFF
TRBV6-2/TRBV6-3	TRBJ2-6	CASSNEYSGANVLTF
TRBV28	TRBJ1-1	CASSLLNTEAFF
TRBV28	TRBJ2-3	CASSFPPRTSGKVLTDTQYF
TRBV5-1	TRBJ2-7	CASSRSGTSGSYEQYF
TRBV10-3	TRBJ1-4	CAISPGTGGTTNEKLFF
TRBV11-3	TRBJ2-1	CASSLGRGGYNEQFF
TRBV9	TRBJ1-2	CASSPTDRVSGYTF
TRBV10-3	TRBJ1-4	CAISESDRVEEKLFF
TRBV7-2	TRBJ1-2	CASSLQGARHGYTF
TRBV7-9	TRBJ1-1	CASSTVTGGSEAFF
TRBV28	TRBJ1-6	CASSLLGSPLHF
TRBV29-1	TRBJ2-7	CSVEGDRGRYEQYF
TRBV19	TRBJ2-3	CASSIPRLANTHHTQYF
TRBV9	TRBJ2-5	CASSVFAGAGQETQYF
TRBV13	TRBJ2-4	CASSARTGGAAIQYF
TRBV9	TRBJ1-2	CASSVAAGYGYTF
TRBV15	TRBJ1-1	CATSRDHRAAEAFF
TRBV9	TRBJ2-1	CASSVGVAGTYNEQFF
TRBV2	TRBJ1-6	CASVQGPNSPLHF
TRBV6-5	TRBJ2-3	CASSWELAGGPDTQYF
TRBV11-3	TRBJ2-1	CASSSSLTGTSVHEQFF
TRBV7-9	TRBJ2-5	CASSQTSGTLETQYF
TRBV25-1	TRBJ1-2	CASSWDRGSGYTF
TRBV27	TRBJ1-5	CASSPKPWSRGINQPQHF
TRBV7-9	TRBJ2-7	CASSPYAGTGDEQYF
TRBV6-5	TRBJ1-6	CASSYSNSPLHF
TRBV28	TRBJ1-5	CANQVGNQPQHF
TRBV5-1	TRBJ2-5	CASSLGTQGRETQYF
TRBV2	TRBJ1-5	CASSPGQGGNQPQHF
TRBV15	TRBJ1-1	CATSRASQGNTMNTEAFF
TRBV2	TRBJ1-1	CASRESDFDTEAFF
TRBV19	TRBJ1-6	CASRADRESPLHF
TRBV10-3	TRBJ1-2	CAIRSPSSAGYTF
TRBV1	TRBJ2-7	CTSSHPGGPGDEQYF
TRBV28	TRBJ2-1	CASSFRRDRIYNEQFF
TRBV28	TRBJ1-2	CASRANVVGSYGYTF
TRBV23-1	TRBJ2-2	CASAPTGGVGTGELFF
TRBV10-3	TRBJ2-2	CAISDGQGVTGELFF
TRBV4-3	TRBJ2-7	CASSQDLSLEQYF